Below, one T cell receptor (beta chain) is given with its context. The antigen this receptor binds is unknown. The sample holds no much larger clone one base away, and base qualities are not on file. Other DNA sequences within the sample encode an identical CDR3. V sheds 2 bases and J sheds 6 bases, leaving 5 bases between their ends. The CDR3 goes from the cysteine to the phenylalanine over 11 residues. The only DNA kept is the CDR3, 33 bases in frame from the first base. According to the germline V gene (reference sequence), CDR1 reads SEHNR and CDR2 reads FQNEAQ. TCR CDR3 regions were amplified from genomic DNA by multiplex PCR using the deep immunoSEQ assay. Genomic DNA extracted from each cell subset was distributed evenly over all wells of several immunoSEQ 96-well plates, and each plate served as one replicate. For sorted subsets, 150 to 200 ng genomic DNA, equal to 30,000 to 35,000 T cell genomes, was loaded into each replicate PCR. Purified libraries were measured with a Qubit 3.0 fluorometer, size-checked on a Bioanalyzer 2100, and measured again with the KAPA Library Quantification kit. Each immunoSEQ 96-well plate was sequenced on its own single-read 150-cycle Illumina NextSeq 550 flow cell. In the source study's methods: Because the immunoSEQ output included only junctional sequences and no quality scores, the filtering could not be the same as the filtering used for full-length reads. Sequences were annotated with PyIR, a Python wrapper for IgBLAST v1.9, and V/J genes and CDR3 were assigned using IMGT germline references. Reads were filtered out if the reads had weak V/J assignments (E-value above 1e-6), no CDR3, stop codons, out-of-frame junctions, or ambiguous translated residues. V3J clonotypes were defined by identical inferred V gene, J gene, and CDR3 amino acid sequence. The percentage overlap between two repertoires was calculated by dividing the number of shared unique clonotypes by the size of the smaller repertoire. RTK rarefaction, the Chao1 estimator, and Recon v2.1 estimates of unobserved clonotypes were used to assess repertoire richness. Generation probabilities were computed with OLGA for all TCRbeta clonotypes obtained by the gDNA method from four donors. TCRdb retrieved this table from immuneACCESS and kept in-frame rearrangements only. Not all clones are present; in checked studies, unresolved V genes account for under half, and no reason is known for the remainder. V, J and clone size derive from that table, while D and trimming were established from the DNA sequence. The sample has about 2.1 million clones on record, 85% to 95% of them singletons. The biggest ten clones account for under 2% of the sample.

CD8 naive samples were obtained by positive selection for CCR7 among CD45RO-negative cells, yielding a CD45RA+CCR7+ population from which TemRA cells were excluded. The donors were healthy, HIV-negative adults with no recently reported acute infections or vaccinations. Only Caucasian adults living in Nashville, Tennessee, USA were represented among the donors. Blood was collected by leukapheresis, and PBMCs were isolated by Ficoll-Histopaque density gradient centrifugation and then cryopreserved in liquid nitrogen vapor phase. Purity and quantity of every magnetically sorted T cell population were checked by analytical flow cytometry. Genomic DNA was isolated from each sorted fraction and quantified by UV absorbance on a Nanodrop 2000c. The data belong to a study of shared clonotypes between healthy human individuals (dated by TCRdb to 2020 to 2022). Some background on the complete study: The cohort included a few men and a couple of women between 18 and 49 years of age. For each donor, CD4 naive and CD4 memory were each given three plates, CD8 naive was given two plates, and CD8 memory was given one plate. The study deeply sequenced blood TCR repertoires of about 5 healthy adults to estimate repertoire size and the extent of clonotype sharing between individuals. To increase sequencing depth and limit assay-specific biases, different laboratories used diverse techniques to prepare libraries and sequence TCR repertoires. Per donor, leukapheresis produced somewhere between about 0.94 and 9.5 billion PBMCs. The study at large found these results: Pairwise subsampling led to the expectation that sequencing depth would affect the degree of clonotype sharing among donors. Across a few donors, 5% to 6% of naive CD4, around 3.3% of naive CD8, about 2% of memory CD4, and approximately 0.42% of memory CD8 clonotypes were shared. Because the study included a small number of donors, the genetic and exposure-history diversity represented was limited. Higher generation probabilities were observed for clonotypes shared by all four sorted-subset donors than for non-shared clonotypes. Larger estimated clonotype richness was generally found for naive subsets than for memory subsets. Even with the large sequencing depth, rarefaction of the sorted-subset datasets indicated that sequencing was incomplete. Sampling was restricted to blood, and TCR repertoires in tissue are likely to differ from TCR repertoires in blood.

The sequenced sample consisted of naive CD8+ T cells from PBMCs. Sample cell subset or site, as interpreted from the label and publication: CD45RA+CCR7+. The sequence came from a man aged 18 to 35 in good health. Some clones in this sample may be carry-over from other donors' samples. The chain is made from TRBV7-9 and TRBJ2-7; the D gene cannot be resolved reliably. In nucleotide form, the sequence is TGTGCCAGCAGCTTATTTGGCGAGCAGTACTTC. It specifies CASSLFGEQYF.